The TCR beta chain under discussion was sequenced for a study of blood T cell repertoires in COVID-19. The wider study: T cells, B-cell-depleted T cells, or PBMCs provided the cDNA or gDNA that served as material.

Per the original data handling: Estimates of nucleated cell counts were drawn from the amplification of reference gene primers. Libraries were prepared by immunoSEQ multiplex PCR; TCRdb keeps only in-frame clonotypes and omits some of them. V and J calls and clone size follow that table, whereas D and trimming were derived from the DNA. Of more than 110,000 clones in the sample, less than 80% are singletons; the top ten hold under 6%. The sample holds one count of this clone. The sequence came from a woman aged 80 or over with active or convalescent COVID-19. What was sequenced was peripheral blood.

For the CDR3, the DNA is TGTGCCAGCGTAGGACTAGCCAAAAACATTCAGTACTTC. Its protein product is CASVGLAKNIQYF. V is TRBV7-9 and J is TRBJ2-4; D is perhaps TRBD2 (5 bases). CDR3 size: 13 residues. Trimming removed 8 bases at V and 0 bases at J, with 8 bases between. CDR1 is SEHNR and CDR2 is FQNEAQ in the germline V gene (reference sequence).